Following are 26 T cell receptor beta chains from one sample sequenced in a study of blood T cells in healthy people across ages. Through a sample-barcoded 5' primer and a J-beta primer mix, a second PCR was run for roughly 6 to 12 cycles. TCRdb independently ran MiXCR on the 5' RACE reads; one entry per CDR3 protein. The data show 1 million to 1.2 million distinct CDR3 sequences, about two fifths seen once. Source material: blood. Receptors were obtained from a man between 18 and 35 years old in good health.

The V call is TRBV3-1, the J call TRBJ1-2; D remains ambiguous. The V and J ends lost 1 base and 5 bases respectively, with 14 bases between them. The CDR3 runs 15 residues. CDR1 is LGHDT, CDR2 YNNKEL, per germline (reference sequence). CDR3 sequence reads: CASSQGAHGAYGYTF. The CDR3 DNA reads as TGTGCCAGCAGCCAAGGTGCTCACGGAGCGTATGGCTACACCTTC.

V is TRBV7-2 and J is TRBJ2-5; possibly TRBD2 for D (5 bases). This CDR3 is 14 amino acids long. With 2 bases removed from V and 0 bases from J, the gap between germline ends came to 7 bases. CDR1 is SGHTA, CDR2 FQGNSA, per germline. The CDR3 here is CASSLRRDQETQYF. Here the CDR3 DNA reads TGTGCCAGCAGCTTACGGCGGGACCAAGAGACCCAGTACTTC.

This clonotype was detected only a few times. This chain connects TRBV7-9 to TRBJ2-1; the D is unclear. Germline V CDR1 and CDR2: SEHNR, FQNEAQ (reference sequence). The V end was cut by 5 bases, the J end by 3 bases, with 14 bases between. This CDR3 has 15 amino acids. CDR3 amino acids: CASSPRAANYNEQFF. As DNA, the CDR3 is TGTGCCAGCAGCCCCCGGGCGGCAAACTACAATGAGCAGTTCTTC.

There are a few counts of this clonotype. The V gene is TRBV20-1, the J gene TRBJ2-5; tentative D call: TRBD1 (6 bases). There are 10 residues in the CDR3. Looked up from germline, CDR1 is DFQATT and CDR2 is SNEGSKA (reference sequence). CDR3 coding DNA: TGCAGCACAGGGAGAGAGACCCAGTACTTC. It yields the protein CSTGRETQYF.

This chain joins TRBV7-2 and TRBJ2-4, with a possible D match to TRBD1 (7 bases). Trimming left V 0 bases short and J 9 bases short, with 21 bases between. The germline CDR1 and CDR2 sequences are SGHTA and FQGNSA. The CDR3 is made up of 17 amino acids. The DNA of the CDR3 is TGTGCCAGCAGCTTAGCGGGTGCGGGACAGCTCTCTGGCATTCAGTACTTC. It translates to CASSLAGAGQLSGIQYF. The full variable domain, with the rest looked up from reference TRBV7-2 and TRBJ2-4, is GAGVSQSPSNKVTEKGKDVELRCDPISGHTALYWYRQSLGQGLEFLIYFQGNSAPDKSGLPSDRFSAERTGGSVSTLTIQRTQQEDSAVYLCASSLAGAGQLSGIQYFGAGTRLSVL.

V gene TRBV21-1 combines with J gene TRBJ2-1; the table names TRBD2, a call not compared with the DNA. TRBV21-1 is a documented pseudogene. The CDR3 spans 14 residues. For the CDR3, the DNA is TGTGCCAGCAGCAAAGCGCCGGGACTAGTGGGCGCGTTCTTC. Translated: CASSKAPGLVGAFF.

The V call is TRBV11-3, the J call TRBJ2-5; possibly TRBD2 for D (6 bases). The CDR3 runs to 15 residues. The germline V gene encodes CDR1 SGHNT and CDR2 YENEEA. V lost 3 bases and J 5 bases, leaving 16 bases between the germline ends. The CDR3 region has the DNA TGTGCCAGCAGCTTCCGCGGGGAAAGTGAGGAGACCCAGTACTTC. It specifies CASSFRGESEETQYF.

This clonotype appeared a few times. The rearrangement joins TRBV10-3 to TRBJ2-3; tentative D call: TRBD1 (5 bases). Germline V gives CDR1 ENHRY, CDR2 SYGVKD. Trimming took off 0 bases at V and 2 bases at J, with 15 bases between the two ends. This CDR3 region has 17 residues. Here the CDR3 reads CAISESIDSLDTDTQYF. CDR3 coding DNA: TGTGCCATCAGTGAGTCGATAGACAGTCTGGACACAGATACGCAGTATTTT.

V gene TRBV25-1 combines with J gene TRBJ1-1; maybe TRBD1 (6 bases). CDR1 is MGHDK and CDR2 is SYGVNS in the germline V gene. CDR3 length: 14 amino acids. The V and J ends lost 6 bases and 3 bases respectively, with 14 bases between them. CDR3 sequence: CASSRWGADTEAFF. The CDR3 DNA reads as TGTGCCAGCAGCCGATGGGGGGCGGACACTGAAGCTTTCTTT.

This rearrangement joins TRBV6-2 or TRBV6-3 to TRBJ1-1; possibly TRBD1 for D (6 bases). This CDR3 spans 17 amino acids. The germline CDR1 and CDR2 sequences are MNHEY and SVGEGT. Trimming pared 6 bases from V and 0 bases from J, leaving 20 bases between. The CDR3 DNA reads as TGTGCCAGCAGCCTATCCCAGGGGTGGAACCTGAACACTGAAGCTTTCTTT. It yields the protein CASSLSQGWNLNTEAFF.

The V and J genes are TRBV20-1 and TRBJ1-4, with D unclear. This CDR3 has 14 residues. V lost 3 bases, J lost 3 bases, and 11 bases lay in between. Germline assignment: CDR1 DFQATT and CDR2 SNEGSKA (reference sequence). In nucleotides, the CDR3 is TGCAGTGCTAGGGCCTTTTTGCCTAATGAAAAACTGTTTTTT. Amino acid sequence: CSARAFLPNEKLFF.

V is TRBV20-1 and J is TRBJ2-1; weak D call: TRBD2 (5 bases). V was clipped by 2 bases and J by 4 bases, with 12 bases between them. CDR1 and CDR2 (germline): DFQATT, SNEGSKA (reference sequence). The CDR3 has 14 amino acids. The chain's CDR3 is CSARRRAEYNEQFF. The CDR3, as DNA: TGCAGTGCTAGACGACGAGCGGAATACAATGAGCAGTTCTTC.

This clonotype has just a few counts. This sequence joins TRBV4-1 and TRBJ1-4; D gene uncertain. Germline V lookup: CDR1 MGHRA, CDR2 YSYEKL. This CDR3 region has 16 residues. V lost 0 bases and J 8 bases, leaving 16 bases between the germline ends. The CDR3 loop is CASSQDHFGTDEKLFF. Written as DNA, the CDR3 is TGCGCCAGCAGCCAAGATCATTTCGGAACAGACGAAAAACTGTTTTTT.

The chain carries TRBV7-2 and TRBJ1-6, with a possible D match to TRBD1 (5 bases). The germline V gene encodes CDR1 SGHTA and CDR2 FQGNSA. The V end was cut by 0 bases, the J end by 9 bases, with 12 bases between. This CDR3 has 15 amino acids. The CDR3 here is CASSLASGGGSPLHF. The CDR3 region has the DNA TGTGCCAGCAGCTTAGCTTCCGGGGGAGGTTCACCCCTCCACTTT.

The J gene is TRBJ2-3, the V gene TRBV2, with TRBD2 as a possible D gene (5 bases). Germline V gene lookup returns CDR1 SNHLY and CDR2 FYNNEI. V gave up 3 bases and J gave up 7 bases, with 14 bases separating them. This CDR3 is 14 amino acids long. The CDR3 reads CASSDGEGWNTQYF. CDR3 nucleotide sequence: TGTGCCAGCAGTGATGGAGAGGGATGGAATACGCAGTATTTT.

A few counts support this clonotype. The gene calls are TRBV12-3 or TRBV12-4 and TRBJ1-1; D call uncertain. The CDR3 runs 14 residues. V lost 1 base and J 4 bases, leaving 10 bases between the germline ends. CDR3 amino acids: CASSLGDLGTEAFF. The CDR3 DNA is TGTGCCAGCAGTTTAGGGGATCTGGGCACTGAAGCTTTCTTT.

V is TRBV20-1 and J is TRBJ2-3; tentatively, D is TRBD1 or TRBD2 (6 bases each). V was trimmed by 4 bases and J by 2 bases, leaving 25 bases between them. This CDR3 has 18 residues. Germline-derived CDR1 and CDR2 are DFQATT and SNEGSKA (reference sequence). CDR3: CSAKEGRPGTRTTDTQYF. CDR3 nucleotide sequence: TGCAGTGCTAAGGAGGGGAGACCCGGGACACGAACCACAGATACGCAGTATTTT.

The CDR3 DNA reads as TGCAGTGCTAGAGACCCAGCCGGGGATGGAAACACCATATATTTT. Its protein product is CSARDPAGDGNTIYF. The V gene is TRBV20-1, the J gene TRBJ1-3; D is unresolved. The CDR3 is 15 residues long. V gave up 0 bases and J gave up 3 bases, with 12 bases separating them. In germline, CDR1 is DFQATT, CDR2 SNEGSKA (reference sequence).

This chain links TRBV6-5 with TRBJ2-7, with D perhaps matching TRBD1 (6 bases). Germline V gene sequence: CDR1 MNHEY, CDR2 SVGAGI. V lost 3 bases to trimming and J lost 7 bases, with 19 bases between them. The CDR3 is 15 residues long. In nucleotides, the CDR3 is TGTGCCAGCAGTTATGGTCAGGGGACGTACAATGAGCAGTACTTC. Translation: CASSYGQGTYNEQYF.

The chain joins TRBV20-1 to TRBJ2-2; 9 positions match TRBD2. V gave up 0 bases and J gave up 4 bases; unmatched junction bases: 6. Germline lookup yields CDR1 DFQATT and CDR2 SNEGSKA (reference sequence). CDR3 length: 16 residues. CDR3 nucleotides: TGCAGTGCTAGAGATGGCGGGACTAGCAGCACCGGGGAGCTGTTTTTT. Its translation is CSARDGGTSSTGELFF.

The table lists this clonotype with a few counts. This rearrangement joins TRBV4-2 to TRBJ2-1, with 15 bases fitting TRBD2. Trimming at V came to 4 bases and at J to 4 bases, leaving 14 bases not matched to a gene. Germline V CDR1 and CDR2: LGHNA, YNFKEQ. CDR3 size: 20 residues. CDR3 sequence: CASSLHGPGLAGGPYNEQFF. The DNA for the CDR3 is TGTGCCAGCAGCCTGCACGGCCCGGGACTAGCGGGGGGACCTTACAATGAGCAGTTCTTC.

The chain has TRBV10-3 and TRBJ2-7; perhaps TRBD2 as D (5 bases). The CDR3 extends over 13 amino acids. Germline V gives CDR1 ENHRY, CDR2 SYGVKD. Trimming took off 4 bases at V and 3 bases at J, with 10 bases between the two ends. CDR3 residues: CAISGGLGYEQYF. The CDR3 coding sequence is TGTGCCATCAGTGGAGGGCTTGGCTACGAGCAGTACTTC.

The gene calls are TRBV29-1 and TRBJ1-2; D is uncertain. The CDR3 totals 12 residues. With 3 bases removed from V and 3 bases from J, the gap between germline ends came to 8 bases. Germline values: CDR1 SQVTM, CDR2 ANQGSEA. CDR3 residues: CSVDRGDYGYTF. The CDR3 nucleotides are TGCAGCGTTGACCGGGGTGACTATGGCTACACCTTC.

The gene calls are TRBV12-3 or TRBV12-4 and TRBJ2-2; 7 bases fit TRBD1. Trimming cost V 4 bases and J 3 bases; bases outside gene matches: 2. The CDR3 loop spans 14 amino acids. Written as DNA, the CDR3 is TGTGCCAGCAGTTACACAGGGGACACCGGGGAGCTGTTTTTT. Translation gives CASSYTGDTGELFF.

As regards this clonotype: The junction departs from germline at one end; a sequencing error may be responsible. V and J are TRBV27 and TRBJ2-5; no definite D call. The CDR3 covers 13 residues. Germline values: CDR1 MNHEY, CDR2 SMNVEV (reference sequence). The CDR3 coding sequence is TGTGCCAGCAGTTTATCGGGGTCAGAGACCCGGTACTTC. It specifies CASSLSGSETRYF.

V usage is TRBV4-2 and J usage is TRBJ1-2; TRBD1 agrees at 7 bases. Germline CDR1 reads LGHNA; CDR2 reads YNFKEQ. The CDR3 extends over 14 amino acids. The junction had 8 bases not matched to a gene; V was cut back by 2 bases and J by 8 bases. The CDR3 here is CASSQPRGLRGYTF. The CDR3 DNA is TGTGCCAGCAGCCAACCTAGGGGGCTACGGGGCTACACCTTC.